This T cell receptor (beta chain) comes out of a study of blood T cells in healthy people across ages (dated by TCRdb to between 2014 and 2017). Regarding the study in general: In model experiments, template switching captured about one uniquely barcoded TCR beta cDNA molecule for every two T cells. Using the same blood draw, the study looked at two additional independent replicas of 1 million unique cDNA reads for two donors, one aged 18 to 30 and the other aged 80 or older. Four age groups were formed from the donors: young (average approximately 16 years), middle-aged (approximately 41), aged (around 62) and long-lived (roughly 81). To track age-related changes in TCR beta repertoire diversity, the study relied on deep sequencing normalized with unique cDNA molecular identifiers.

The paper as a whole reports these results and caveats: There was a strong correlation between observed TCR beta diversity and the percentage of naive T cells measured by flow cytometry. Compared with the aged group, the long-lived group had more naive CD4+ T cells, fewer expanded clones and increased TCR diversity, suggesting age selection. As age increased, observed TCR beta diversity per million T cells dropped in a roughly linear way, and a significant reduction was already evident by age roughly 36. Because profiling used bulk unsorted PBMCs, naive and antigen-experienced compartments could not be compared conclusively. Donor CMV infection status was unknown, potentially confounding age-related changes in expanded clonotypes. Total diversity estimates from one million sequenced T cells were considered lower bounds and underestimates.

The library came from 5' RACE. Sequencing instrument: Illumina HiSeq 2500. A second roughly 6 to 12 cycle PCR used a sample-barcoded 5' primer and a J-beta primer mix. A unique molecular identifier was introduced onto each TCR beta cDNA molecule by a template-switch 5' adaptor carrying 12 random nucleotides. Each sample yielded at least 3 million CDR3-containing paired-end reads. First-strand cDNA synthesis was performed from all RNA using the Mint cDNA synthesis kit, with priming by a TRBC-specific oligonucleotide. Following uracil-DNA glycosylase treatment, all cDNA underwent a first 18-cycle PCR with the universal primers M1SS and BC2_uni_R. Per the authors' processing: Normalization of each sample was performed by random selection of 1 million high-quality reads, each carrying a distinct molecular identifier. Reads with shared molecular identifiers were discarded instead of being binned into consensus sequences. MiTCR, run with a Q25 quality threshold and the strictest error-elimination algorithm, handled CDR3 identification, clonotype clustering and error correction. A nonparametric unseen species model with Euler transformation was used to estimate lower-bound total TCR beta diversity. TCRdb reran the public reads through fastp at Q25 and MiXCR, keeping productive beta chains. CDR3 protein duplicates are merged, each entry listing the most common genes and DNA. Here the V and J calls rest on TCRdb's processing, not on the authors' analysis. The sample contains more than 650,000 distinct CDR3 sequences, under 30% of them found a single time. The ten top clones hold 2.5% to 3.5% of the sample.

Inclusive of the bounding cysteine and phenylalanine, the CDR3 is 14 residues long. The entry retains the CDR3 DNA only, 42 bases that are in frame from base 1. From a lookup of the germline V gene, CDR1 and CDR2 are KGHDR and SFDVKD. Donors were a few dozen systemically healthy Caucasian individuals from Russia aged 6 to 90 years. Approximately 9.3 milliliters of peripheral blood were collected from each donor into EDTA-treated Vacutainer tubes. Ficoll-Paque density-gradient centrifugation was used to isolate PBMCs, with at least 6.5 million per sample. Trizol reagent was used to extract total RNA from the PBMCs, yielding at least 6 micrograms per sample. For every donor, an aliquot of PBMCs went through flow cytometry to measure the percentages of naive CD45RAhigh/CD27high T cells. In regard to this clonotype: Its antigen target is currently unknown. The junction shows a germline mismatch at one end, possibly a read error.

These data also featured in a second study, about T cells of mothers and their children. The second investigation adds: The donors were nine systemically healthy Caucasian individuals, made up of three mothers and their six children. cDNA synthesis used all of the extracted RNA, with around 1.5 ug of RNA in each 15 ul reaction. In the second PCR, the M1S primer introduced both the sample barcodes and 2-4 random nucleotides. Over 9.5 million TCR beta CDR3 reads were obtained for each mother, and millions of reads were obtained for each child. Thymic selection similarly shapes TCR recombination output in related and unrelated pairs, with minor effect from inherited differences. Normalized repertoire overlap was always slightly but never significantly higher in related than unrelated mother-child pairs. Persistent microchimeric T cell clones were not detected, at a sensitivity of about 99 clones per million clonotypes. Deep NGS was used in the study to compare the TCR beta repertoires of mothers and children and to look for features that separate related mother-child pairs from unrelated individuals. On average, the children were roughly 12 +/- 4 years old, while the mothers were approximately 40 +/- 4 years old. After adapter ligation with NEBNext reagents, the libraries were sequenced on Illumina HiSeq 2000 with 100+100 nt paired-end reads. To prevent cross-contamination, the mother and child libraries were prepared one month apart and sequenced in separate runs. Between roughly 450,000 and 2,000,000 distinct TCR beta clonotypes were identified per donor. Naive TCR beta clonotypes were estimated from low-frequency clonotypes matched to each donor's FACS-determined naive share, without sorting.

The rearrangement joined TRBV24-1 to TRBJ2-5, with no confidently assigned D gene. The sequenced material came from blood. This receptor was taken from a boy aged 5 to 17 in good health. The CDR3 protein: CAASDSRYQETQYF. The DNA sequence is given as TGTGCCGCCAGTGATTCCAGGTACCAAGAGACCCAGTACTTC.